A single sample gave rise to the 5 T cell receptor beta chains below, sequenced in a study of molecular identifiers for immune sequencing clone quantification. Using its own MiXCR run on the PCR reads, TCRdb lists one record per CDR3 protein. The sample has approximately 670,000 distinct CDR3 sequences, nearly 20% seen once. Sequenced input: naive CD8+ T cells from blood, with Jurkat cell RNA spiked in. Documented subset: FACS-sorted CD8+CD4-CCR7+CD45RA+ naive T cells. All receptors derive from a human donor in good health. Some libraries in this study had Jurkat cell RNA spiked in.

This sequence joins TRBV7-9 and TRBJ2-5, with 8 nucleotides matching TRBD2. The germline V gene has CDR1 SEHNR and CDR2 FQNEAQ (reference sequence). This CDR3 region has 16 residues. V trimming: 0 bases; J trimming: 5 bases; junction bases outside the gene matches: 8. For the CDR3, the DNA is TGTGCCAGCAGCTTAGCTTACGGGAGGGGATTGGAGACCCAGTACTTC. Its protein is CASSLAYGRGLETQYF. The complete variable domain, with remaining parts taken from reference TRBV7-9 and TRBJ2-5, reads DTGVSQNPRHKITKRGQNVTFRCDPISEHNRLYWYRQTLGQGPEFLTYFQNEAQLEKSRLLSDRFSAERPKGSFSTLEIQRTEQGDSAMYLCASSLAYGRGLETQYFGPGTRLLVL.

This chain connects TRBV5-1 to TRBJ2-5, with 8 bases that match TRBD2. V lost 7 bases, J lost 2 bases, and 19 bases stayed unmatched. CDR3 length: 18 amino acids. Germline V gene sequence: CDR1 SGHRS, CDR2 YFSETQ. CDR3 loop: CASAQGLVYPATQETQYF. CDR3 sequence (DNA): TGCGCCAGCGCCCAGGGACTAGTGTACCCCGCGACGCAAGAGACCCAGTACTTC.

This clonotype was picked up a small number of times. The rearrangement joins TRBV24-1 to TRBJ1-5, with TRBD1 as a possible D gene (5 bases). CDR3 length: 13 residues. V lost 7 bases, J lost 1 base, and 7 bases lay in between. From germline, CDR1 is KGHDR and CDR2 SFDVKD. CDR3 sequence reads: CATRAGSNQPQHF. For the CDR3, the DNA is TGTGCCACCAGGGCAGGGAGCAATCAGCCCCAGCATTTT.

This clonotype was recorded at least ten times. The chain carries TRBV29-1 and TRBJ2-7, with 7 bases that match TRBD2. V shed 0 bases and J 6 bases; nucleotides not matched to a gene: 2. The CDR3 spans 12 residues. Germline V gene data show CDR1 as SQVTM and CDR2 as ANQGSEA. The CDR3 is CSVEDGGVEQYF. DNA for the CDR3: TGCAGCGTTGAAGATGGGGGGGTCGAGCAGTACTTC.

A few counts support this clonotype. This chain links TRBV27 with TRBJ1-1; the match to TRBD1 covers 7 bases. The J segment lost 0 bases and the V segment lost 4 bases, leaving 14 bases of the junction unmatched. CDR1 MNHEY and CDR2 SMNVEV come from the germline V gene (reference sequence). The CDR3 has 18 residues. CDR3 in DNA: TGTGCCAGCAGTTCCTATTTGACAGGGATTGGGGTGAACACTGAAGCTTTCTTT. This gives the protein CASSSYLTGIGVNTEAFF.